The 20 T cell receptor beta chains presented below share a single source sample, sequenced in a study of blood T cell repertoires in COVID-19. Measured with immunoSEQ multiplex PCR; TCRdb has only the in-frame clones, and not every one. The sample records a few hundred thousand clones, 70% to 75% being singletons. Sequenced: peripheral blood. These receptors all come from a woman over 75 with acute or convalescent COVID-19.

This rearrangement joins TRBV6-1 to TRBJ1-5, with no clear D. This CDR3 has 14 amino acids. Germline assignment: CDR1 MNHNS and CDR2 SASEGT. Trimming shortened V by 6 bases and J by 6 bases, and 15 bases separated the two germline ends. The CDR3 loop is CASSPSESRQPQHF. The CDR3 bases are TGTGCCAGCAGCCCGTCAGAATCCCGTCAGCCCCAGCATTTT.

V usage is TRBV3-1 (or the pseudogene TRBV3-2) and J usage is TRBJ1-1; maybe TRBD1 (5 bases). CDR3 size: 15 residues. Germline V gene sequence: CDR1 LGHDT, CDR2 YNNKEL (reference sequence). Trimming pared 3 bases from V and 1 base from J, leaving 12 bases between. The CDR3 DNA reads TGTGCCAGCAGCCACCGACAGTGGGGGAACACTGAAGCTTTCTTT. This translates into CASSHRQWGNTEAFF.

This chain joins TRBV3-1 (or the pseudogene TRBV3-2) and TRBJ1-2; D gene ambiguous. The CDR3 runs to 15 residues. CDR1 and CDR2 (germline): LGHDT, YNNKEL (reference sequence). Trimming cost V 4 bases and J 4 bases, with 16 bases left between them. The CDR3 is CASSRHTGSLYGYTF. The CDR3 DNA reads as TGTGCCAGCAGCCGGCATACCGGGAGCCTCTATGGCTACACCTTC.

This chain uses TRBV19 with TRBJ1-3; 8 bases align to TRBD1. CDR3 length: 15 amino acids. V dropped 5 bases and J dropped 2; count of bases not matched to a gene: 5. Germline loops: CDR1 LNHDA, CDR2 SQIVND (reference sequence). CDR3 residues: CASSPDRAAGNTIYF. The CDR3 DNA reads TGTGCCAGTAGTCCGGACAGGGCGGCTGGAAACACCATATATTTT.

The V call is TRBV27, the J call TRBJ1-4, with D unresolved. Trimming removed 6 bases at V and 0 bases at J, with 11 bases between. The germline V gene encodes CDR1 MNHEY and CDR2 SMNVEV (reference sequence). There are 15 residues in the CDR3. The CDR3 DNA is TGTGCCAGCAGAATCGGCGGGACAACTAATGAAAAACTGTTTTTT. Amino acids: CASRIGGTTNEKLFF.

The chain couples TRBV4-3 to TRBJ1-2; D is uncertain. CDR3 size: 17 residues. The V end lost 0 bases, the J end lost 3 bases, and 17 bases lay between the germline ends. Germline CDR1 and CDR2: LGHNA and YSLEER. The CDR3 protein is CASSQDLWASRYYGYTF. CDR3 nucleotides: TGCGCCAGCAGCCAAGATCTCTGGGCTTCCCGTTACTATGGCTACACCTTC.

This sequence joins TRBV7-9 and TRBJ2-3; 10 bases match TRBD1. The length of the CDR3 is 16 residues. Germline CDR1 SEHNR, CDR2 FQNEAQ (reference sequence). V shed 1 base and J 4 bases; nucleotides not matched to a gene: 5. The chain's CDR3 is CASSLGDRGKADTQYF. CDR3 in DNA: TGTGCCAGCAGCTTAGGGGACAGGGGAAAGGCAGATACGCAGTATTTT.

In this sample, this clone turned up once. The chain carries TRBV18 and TRBJ1-1, with D perhaps TRBD1 (6 bases). The CDR3 is 14 residues long. V was cut by 3 bases and J by 2 bases, with 10 bases left in between. The V gene's germline CDR1 is KGHSH and CDR2 LQKENI. The CDR3 loop reads CASSPRTANTEAFF. The CDR3 bases are TGTGCCAGCTCACCCCGGACAGCTAACACTGAAGCTTTCTTT.

This rearrangement joins TRBV7-2 to TRBJ2-1; 9 bases map to TRBD2. After removal of 2 bases from V and 8 bases from J, the junction contained 7 bases not matched to a gene. Germline assignment: CDR1 SGHTA and CDR2 FQGNSA. This CDR3 comprises 15 residues. The CDR3 protein is CASSLSSGAGYEQFF. CDR3 coding DNA: TGTGCCAGCAGCTTATCTAGCGGGGCCGGGTATGAGCAGTTCTTC.

This chain connects TRBV5-1 to TRBJ2-7; the match to TRBD1 covers 7 bases. V gave up 8 bases and J gave up 6 bases; unmatched junction bases: 5. This CDR3 region has 11 residues. Germline CDR1 reads SGHRS; CDR2 reads YFSETQ. The DNA of the CDR3 is TGCGCCAGTACGACAGGGATCGAGCAGTACTTC. Protein sequence: CASTTGIEQYF.

V gene TRBV19 combines with J gene TRBJ2-3; 8 bases map to TRBD2. The V gene end was trimmed by 0 bases and the J gene end by 0 bases; junction bases not matched to a gene: 5. This CDR3 is 17 amino acids long. Germline V lookup: CDR1 LNHDA, CDR2 SQIVND (reference sequence). The CDR3: CASSIDRTSGSTDTQYF. CDR3 in DNA: TGTGCCAGTAGTATAGATCGAACTAGCGGAAGCACAGATACGCAGTATTTT.

This chain links TRBV6-1 with TRBJ1-1; D is undetermined. The V gene's germline CDR1 is MNHNS and CDR2 SASEGT. The CDR3 contains 14 residues. Trimming removed 1 base at V and 3 bases at J, with 9 bases between. The CDR3 here is CASSEVPEYTEAFF. The CDR3 coding sequence is TGTGCCAGCAGTGAAGTCCCCGAGTACACTGAAGCTTTCTTT.

This sequence joins TRBV12-5 and TRBJ2-3, with 8 bases lining up with TRBD2. The CDR3 has 16 amino acids. Per germline, CDR1 LGHNT and CDR2 FRNRAP. J was trimmed by 5 bases and V by 6 bases; bases with no gene match: 13. The CDR3 protein is CASGPGGRYSRDTQYF. In nucleotides, the CDR3 is TGTGCTAGTGGCCCGGGGGGGCGTTATTCGAGAGATACGCAGTATTTT.

The rearrangement links TRBV6-6 to TRBJ2-7, with TRBD1 matching over 9 bases. This CDR3 is built from 15 residues. The V gene end was trimmed by 2 bases and the J gene end by 2 bases; junction bases not matched to a gene: 4. CDR1 and CDR2 from the germline V gene are MNHNY and SVGAGI (reference sequence). The CDR3 bases are TGTGCCAGCAGTTACCCGGGACAGGGAGCCTACGAGCAGTACTTC. Translating it yields CASSYPGQGAYEQYF.

This clone has a handful of counts. CDR3 sequence: CASIGGSEYEQFF. As DNA, the CDR3 is TGTGCCAGCATAGGAGGGAGTGAGTATGAGCAGTTCTTC. The rearrangement links TRBV3-1 (or the pseudogene TRBV3-2) to TRBJ2-1; a possible D gene is TRBD2 (6 bases). This CDR3 spans 13 amino acids. Germline CDR1 reads LGHDT; CDR2 reads YNNKEL (reference sequence). Trimming shortened V by 7 bases and J by 8 bases, and 15 bases separated the two germline ends.

V is TRBV6-6 and J is TRBJ1-6, with 11 bases matching TRBD1. V was clipped by 4 bases and J by 9 bases; unmatched bases: 2. Per the germline V gene, CDR1 is MNHNY and CDR2 is SVGAGI (reference sequence). The CDR3 consists of 14 residues. The CDR3 DNA reads as TGTGCCAGCAGTTCCGGGACAGGGGGTTCACCCCTCCACTTT. This translates into CASSSGTGGSPLHF.

This clone was counted a few times. The chain employs TRBV9 and TRBJ1-2; 7 bases fit TRBD1. Germline values: CDR1 SGDLS, CDR2 YYNGEE. The CDR3 has 15 amino acids. J gave up 3 bases and V 3 bases, and 8 bases lay outside the gene matches. Here the CDR3 reads CASSATEGGHYGYTF. For the CDR3, the DNA is TGTGCCAGCAGCGCTACGGAAGGGGGCCACTATGGCTACACCTTC. Based on the CDR3 plus reference TRBV9 and TRBJ1-2, the full variable domain is DSGVTQTPKHLITATGQRVTLRCSPRSGDLSVYWYQQSLDQGLQFLIQYYNGEERAKGNILERFSAQQFPDLHSELNLSSLELGDSALYFCASSATEGGHYGYTFGSGTRLTVV.

V gene TRBV7-9 combines with J gene TRBJ2-1; 9 bases agree with TRBD2. The J segment lost 3 bases and the V segment lost 1 base, leaving 7 bases of the junction unmatched. Germline V CDR1 and CDR2: SEHNR, FQNEAQ (reference sequence). CDR3 size: 17 residues. As DNA, the CDR3 is TGTGCCAGCAGCTTAGAGGAAGGACTAGCGATCTACAATGAGCAGTTCTTC. Its protein product is CASSLEEGLAIYNEQFF. The full variable domain, its missing parts supplied by reference TRBV7-9 and TRBJ2-1, is DTGVSQNPRHKITKRGQNVTFRCDPISEHNRLYWYRQTLGQGPEFLTYFQNEAQLEKSRLLSDRFSAERPKGSFSTLEIQRTEQGDSAMYLCASSLEEGLAIYNEQFFGPGTRLTVL.

The chain uses TRBV5-1 and TRBJ2-5; TRBD2 is a possible D gene (6 bases). V dropped 4 bases and J dropped 3 bases, with 25 bases sitting between them. This CDR3 region has 18 residues. The germline V gene encodes CDR1 SGHRS and CDR2 YFSETQ. This chain's CDR3 is CASSPLLTGAFGEETQYF. The CDR3 nucleotides read TGCGCCAGCAGCCCGCTGCTCACGGGAGCATTTGGGGAAGAGACCCAGTACTTC.

The count of this clone is one. The chain employs TRBV11-3 and TRBJ2-5; D possibly corresponds to TRBD1 (6 bases). CDR1 and CDR2 from the germline V gene are SGHNT and YENEEA. The CDR3 totals 16 residues. V lost 3 bases and J lost 0, with 14 bases in between. This CDR3 is CASSFRDILYQETQYF. CDR3 in DNA: TGTGCCAGCAGCTTCCGGGACATTTTGTACCAAGAGACCCAGTACTTC. Full variable domain (outside the CDR3, taken from reference TRBV11-3 and TRBJ2-5): EAGVVQSPRYKIIEKKQPVAFWCNPISGHNTLYWYLQNLGQGPELLIRYENEEAVDDSQLPKDRFSAERLKGVDSTLKIQPAELGDSAVYLCASSFRDILYQETQYFGPGTRLLVL.